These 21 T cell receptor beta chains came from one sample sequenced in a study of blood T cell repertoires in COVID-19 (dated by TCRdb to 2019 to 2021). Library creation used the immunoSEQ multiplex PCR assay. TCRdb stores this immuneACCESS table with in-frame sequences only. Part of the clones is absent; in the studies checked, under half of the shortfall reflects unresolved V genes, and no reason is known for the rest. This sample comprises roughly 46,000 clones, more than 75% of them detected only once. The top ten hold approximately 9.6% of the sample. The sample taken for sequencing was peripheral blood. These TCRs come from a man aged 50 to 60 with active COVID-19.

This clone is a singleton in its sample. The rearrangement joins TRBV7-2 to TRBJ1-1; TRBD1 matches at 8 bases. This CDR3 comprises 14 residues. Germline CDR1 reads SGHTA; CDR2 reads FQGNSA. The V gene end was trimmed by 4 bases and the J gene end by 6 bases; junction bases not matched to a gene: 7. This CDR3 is CASSSPGGKAEAFF. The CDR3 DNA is TGTGCCAGCAGCTCTCCAGGGGGCAAGGCTGAAGCTTTCTTT.

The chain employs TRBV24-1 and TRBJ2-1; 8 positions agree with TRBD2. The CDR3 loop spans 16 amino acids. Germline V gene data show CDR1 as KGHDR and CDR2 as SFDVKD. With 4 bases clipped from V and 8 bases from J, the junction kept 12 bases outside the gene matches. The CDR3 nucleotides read TGTGCCACCAGTGACCCGGGACTAGAAAGCAGAGATGAGCAGTTCTTC. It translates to CATSDPGLESRDEQFF.

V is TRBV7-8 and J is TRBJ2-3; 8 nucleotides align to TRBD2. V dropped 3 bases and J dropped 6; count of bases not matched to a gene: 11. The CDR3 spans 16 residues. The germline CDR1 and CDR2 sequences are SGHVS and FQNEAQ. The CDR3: CASSLAQRGILDTQYF. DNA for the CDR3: TGTGCCAGCAGCTTGGCCCAGCGGGGGATTTTGGATACGCAGTATTTT. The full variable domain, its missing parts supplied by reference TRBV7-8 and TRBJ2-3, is GAGVSQSPRYKVAKRGQDVALRCDPISGHVSLFWYQQALGQGPEFLTYFQNEAQLDKSGLPSDRFFAERPEGSVSTLKIQRTQQEDSAVYLCASSLAQRGILDTQYFGPGTRLTVL.

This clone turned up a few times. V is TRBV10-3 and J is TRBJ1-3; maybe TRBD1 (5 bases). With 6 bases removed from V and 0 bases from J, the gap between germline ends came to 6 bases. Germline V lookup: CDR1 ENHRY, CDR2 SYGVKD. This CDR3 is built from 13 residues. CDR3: CAIRDTSGNTIYF. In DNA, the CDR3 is TGTGCCATCAGGGACACCTCTGGAAACACCATATATTTT.

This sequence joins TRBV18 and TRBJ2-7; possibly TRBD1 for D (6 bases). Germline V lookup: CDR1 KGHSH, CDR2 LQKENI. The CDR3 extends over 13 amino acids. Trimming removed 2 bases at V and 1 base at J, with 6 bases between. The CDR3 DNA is TGTGCCAGCTCACCAGACAGGTCCTACGAGCAGTACTTC. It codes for CASSPDRSYEQYF.

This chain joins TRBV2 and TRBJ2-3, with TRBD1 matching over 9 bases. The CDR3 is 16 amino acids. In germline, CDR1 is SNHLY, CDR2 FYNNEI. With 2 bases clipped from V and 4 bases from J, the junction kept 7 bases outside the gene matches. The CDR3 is CASSETGTGWADTQYF. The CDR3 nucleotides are TGTGCCAGCAGTGAAACGGGGACAGGGTGGGCAGATACGCAGTATTTT.

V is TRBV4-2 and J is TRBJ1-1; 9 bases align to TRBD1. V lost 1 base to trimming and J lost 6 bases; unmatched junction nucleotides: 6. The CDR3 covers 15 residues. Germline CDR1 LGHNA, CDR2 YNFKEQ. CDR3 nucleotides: TGTGCCAGCAGCCAAGTGGGGGACAGGGCCCCTGAAGCTTTCTTT. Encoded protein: CASSQVGDRAPEAFF.

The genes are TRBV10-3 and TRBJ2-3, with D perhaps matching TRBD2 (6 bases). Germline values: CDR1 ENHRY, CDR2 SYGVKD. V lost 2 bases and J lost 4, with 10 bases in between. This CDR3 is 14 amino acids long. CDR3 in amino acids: CAISEGGGPDTQYF. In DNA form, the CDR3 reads TGTGCCATCAGTGAGGGGGGAGGCCCAGATACGCAGTATTTT.

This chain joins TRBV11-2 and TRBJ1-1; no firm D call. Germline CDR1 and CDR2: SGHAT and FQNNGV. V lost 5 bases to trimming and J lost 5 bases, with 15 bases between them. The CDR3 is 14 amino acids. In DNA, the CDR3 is TGTGCCAGCAGCCTCGTAGACTTCGAAACTGAAGCTTTCTTT. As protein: CASSLVDFETEAFF.

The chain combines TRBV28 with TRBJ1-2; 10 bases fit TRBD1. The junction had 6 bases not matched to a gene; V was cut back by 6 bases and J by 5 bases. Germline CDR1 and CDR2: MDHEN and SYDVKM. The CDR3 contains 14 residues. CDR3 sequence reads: CASSSGTGAYGYTF. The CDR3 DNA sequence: TGTGCCAGCAGCTCCGGGACAGGGGCATATGGCTACACCTTC.

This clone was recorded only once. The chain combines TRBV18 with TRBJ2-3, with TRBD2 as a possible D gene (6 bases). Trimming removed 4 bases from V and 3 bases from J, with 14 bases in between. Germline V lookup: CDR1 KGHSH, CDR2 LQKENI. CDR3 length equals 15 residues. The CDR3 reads CASSRLDGGTDTQYF. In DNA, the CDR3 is TGTGCCAGCTCACGTCTTGATGGGGGGACAGATACGCAGTATTTT.

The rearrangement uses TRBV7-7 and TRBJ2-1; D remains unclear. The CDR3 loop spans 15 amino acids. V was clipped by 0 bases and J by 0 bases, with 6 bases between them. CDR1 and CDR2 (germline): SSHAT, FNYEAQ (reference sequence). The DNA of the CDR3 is TGTGCCAGCAGCTTAGCCAGAAGCTCCTACAATGAGCAGTTCTTC. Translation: CASSLARSSYNEQFF.

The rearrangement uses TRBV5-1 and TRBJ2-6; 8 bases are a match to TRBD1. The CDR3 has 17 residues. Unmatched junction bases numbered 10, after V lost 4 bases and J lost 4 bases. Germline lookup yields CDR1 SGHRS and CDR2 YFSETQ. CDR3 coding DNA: TGCGCCAGCAGCGGACAGGGCCGTATTCCCGGGGCCAACGTCCTGACTTTC. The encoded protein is CASSGQGRIPGANVLTF. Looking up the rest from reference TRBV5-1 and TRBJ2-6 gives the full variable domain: KAGVTQTPRYLIKTRGQQVTLSCSPISGHRSVSWYQQTPGQGLQFLFEYFSETQRNKGNFPGRFSGRQFSNSRSEMNVSTLELGDSALYLCASSGQGRIPGANVLTFGAGSRLTVL.

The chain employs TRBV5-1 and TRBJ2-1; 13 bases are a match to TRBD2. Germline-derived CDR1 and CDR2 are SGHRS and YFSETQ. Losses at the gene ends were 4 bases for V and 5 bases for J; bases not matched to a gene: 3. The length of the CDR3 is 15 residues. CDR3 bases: TGCGCCAGCAGCAGGACTAGCGGGGGCAACAATGAGCAGTTCTTC. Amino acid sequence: CASSRTSGGNNEQFF.

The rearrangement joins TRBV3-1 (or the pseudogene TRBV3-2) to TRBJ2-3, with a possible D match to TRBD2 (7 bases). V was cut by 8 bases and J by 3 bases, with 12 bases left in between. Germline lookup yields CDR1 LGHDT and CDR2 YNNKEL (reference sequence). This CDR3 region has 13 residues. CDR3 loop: CASRGAGTDTQYF. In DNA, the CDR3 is TGTGCCAGCCGGGGGGCCGGGACAGATACGCAGTATTTT.

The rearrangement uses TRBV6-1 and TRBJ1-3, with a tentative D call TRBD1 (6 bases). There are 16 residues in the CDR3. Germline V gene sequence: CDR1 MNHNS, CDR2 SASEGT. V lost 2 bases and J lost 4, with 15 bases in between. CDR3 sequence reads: CASSEQGGPDGNTIYF. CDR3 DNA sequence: TGTGCCAGCAGTGAACAAGGGGGTCCGGACGGAAACACCATATATTTT.

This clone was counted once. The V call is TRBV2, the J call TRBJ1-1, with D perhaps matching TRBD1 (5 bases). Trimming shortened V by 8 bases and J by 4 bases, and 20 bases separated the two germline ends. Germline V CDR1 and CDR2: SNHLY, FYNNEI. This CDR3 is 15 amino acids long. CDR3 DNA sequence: TGTGCCAGCGGCCGGATCCCAAGTAGGGGCACTGAAGCTTTCTTT. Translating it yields CASGRIPSRGTEAFF.

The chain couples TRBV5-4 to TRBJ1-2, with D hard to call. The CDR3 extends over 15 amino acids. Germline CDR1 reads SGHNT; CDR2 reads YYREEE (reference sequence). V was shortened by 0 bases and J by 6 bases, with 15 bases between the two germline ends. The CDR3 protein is CASSLGLGEQDGYTF. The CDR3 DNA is TGTGCCAGCAGCTTGGGGCTCGGGGAACAAGATGGCTACACCTTC.

The CDR3, as DNA: TGTGCCGCAGTCCACAGCGGGAGGGGGACAGATACGCAGTATTTT. Its translation: CAAVHSGRGTDTQYF. The chain is built from TRBV24-1 and TRBJ2-3, with TRBD2 matching 10 bases. There are 15 residues in the CDR3. Germline V lookup: CDR1 KGHDR, CDR2 SFDVKD. V lost 12 bases and J lost 3; bases outside the gene matches: 11.

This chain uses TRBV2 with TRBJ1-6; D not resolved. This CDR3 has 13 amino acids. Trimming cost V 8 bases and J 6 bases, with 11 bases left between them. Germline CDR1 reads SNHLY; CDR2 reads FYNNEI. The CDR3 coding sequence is TGTGCCAGCCATGTAGCCCCTAATTCACCCCTCCACTTT. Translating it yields CASHVAPNSPLHF.

The CDR3: CASSLAGTGAEKLFF. Here the CDR3 DNA reads TGTGCCAGCAGCTTGGCAGGGACAGGGGCCGAAAAACTGTTTTTT. The V gene is TRBV5-4, the J gene TRBJ1-4; TRBD1 aligns across 10 bases. Germline V gives CDR1 SGHNT, CDR2 YYREEE (reference sequence). J gave up 8 bases and V 0 bases, and 4 bases lay outside the gene matches. CDR3 length: 15 residues.